This T cell receptor delta chain was profiled in a study of gamma-delta T cells after stem cell transplantation. TCRdb re-called the RT-PCR reads through CATT. The sample lists roughly 2,000 delta-chain clones; 24% were seen once. Germline CDR1 GEAIGNYY, CDR2 EKD. Trimming removed 0 bases from V and 6 bases from J; junction bases left unmatched: 12. This CDR3 is built from 18 residues. This clone is termed large. The TCR originated in a human donor. It is not recorded whose cells these are; they may come from a transplant donor. The V call is TRDV2, the J call TRDJ1; 13 bases are shared with TRDD3. The sequenced sample consisted of gamma-delta T cells. In nucleotides, the CDR3 is TGTGCCTGTGACACCTTACCGCCCTTACTGGGGGATACGAATAAACTCATCTTT. Its protein product is CACDTLPPLLGDTNKLIF.